This T cell receptor (beta chain) is drawn from a study of blood T cell repertoires in COVID-19 (dated by TCRdb to the early 2020s). Regarding the complete study: Samples from collaborators originated in the United States, Italy and Spain and spanned both the acute and convalescent phases of COVID-19. Subjects who had been exposed to COVID-19, were actively infected with it, or had recovered from it provided the deeply sampled blood TCRbeta repertoires that made up the dataset. The prospective study material was composed of cDNA or gDNA derived from T cells, B-cell-depleted T cells, or PBMCs. The repertoires were made available in a free public database intended to serve as a resource for research on the immune response to SARS-CoV-2. Where available, HLA class I and class II types were obtained from metadata supplied by the sample provider rather than from assay-based typing. The samples were drawn from two sources: the first 160 participants of the ongoing ImmuneRACE study, and fewer than 1,500 subjects contributed by 6 global collaborators. A de-identified subject ID, COVID-19 status, age in years and sex were almost always included in the sample metadata. Study-wide conclusions, independent of this receptor: The quantity of clinical and demographic metadata differed by source and by participant and was supplied without curation.

Points on this clone: Its specific antigen is unknown. No qualities accompany the bases; no much larger clone lies one base away.

A second Seattle source provided samples from volunteer blood donors who had recovered from COVID-19. Each collaborating institution followed its own protocols to collect whole blood in K2EDTA tubes. Collaborator samples were shipped for TCRbeta analysis as frozen whole blood, isolated PBMCs, or DNA extracted from either sample type. TCRbeta CDR3 regions were amplified from genomic DNA by means of the immunoSEQ Assay, a bias-controlled multiplex PCR. Per the source publication's procedure: The number of nucleated cells in each sample was estimated by amplification of reference gene primers within the assay. To quantify the absolute abundance of each unique TCRbeta CDR3 rearrangement, sequence reads were collapsed and filtered. For each sample, productive Simpson clonality was calculated by taking the square root of Simpson's diversity index across productive rearrangements. What TCRdb holds here is the immuneACCESS table cut down to in-frame rearrangements. Part of the clones is not present; checked against another copy, under half of the missing clones reflect an unresolved V gene, and the others are unexplained. V, J and clone size are those of that table, while D and trimming were read from the DNA. In all, the sample holds around 300,000 clones, and 89% of those were seen once. Roughly 0.92% of the sample comes from the top ten.

The germline V gene (reference sequence) supplies CDR1 MNHNY and CDR2 SVGAGI. V is cut by 0 bases and J by 0 bases, and the space between the germline ends is 9 bases. From the cysteine through the phenylalanine, the CDR3 covers 16 amino acids. Only the CDR3 portion is preserved as DNA: 48 bases, with reading frame beginning at the first base. This clonotype was obtained from a woman in her forties who had recovered from COVID-19. The V gene is TRBV6-6 and the J gene is TRBJ1-5, with no D gene named confidently. Sequencing was done on a sample of peripheral blood. The DNA sequence is given as TGTGCCAGCAGTTACTCGAGTTATACTAGCAATCAGCCCCAGCATTTT. Its product reads: CASSYSSYTSNQPQHF.